This T cell receptor (beta chain) was captured by sequencing in a study of control samples from healthy donors and cancer patients. This CDR3 has 13 amino acids. From germline, CDR1 is SGHVS and CDR2 FQNEAQ. Trimming took off 1 base at V and 11 bases at J, with 12 bases between the two ends. Sequenced by immunoSEQ multiplex PCR; TCRdb stores in-frame clones only, minus some. Seen in this sample are fewer than 200,000 clones; the ten most common clones hold less than 2.5%. The chain has TRBV7-8 and TRBJ2-1, with D possibly being TRBD2 (7 bases). This sequence originates from a woman younger than 45 in good health. Sequencing was carried out using blood. CDR3 coding DNA: TGTGCCAGCAGCTTAGACCGGGGGGCAAAGCAGTTCTTC. Translation: CASSLDRGAKQFF.